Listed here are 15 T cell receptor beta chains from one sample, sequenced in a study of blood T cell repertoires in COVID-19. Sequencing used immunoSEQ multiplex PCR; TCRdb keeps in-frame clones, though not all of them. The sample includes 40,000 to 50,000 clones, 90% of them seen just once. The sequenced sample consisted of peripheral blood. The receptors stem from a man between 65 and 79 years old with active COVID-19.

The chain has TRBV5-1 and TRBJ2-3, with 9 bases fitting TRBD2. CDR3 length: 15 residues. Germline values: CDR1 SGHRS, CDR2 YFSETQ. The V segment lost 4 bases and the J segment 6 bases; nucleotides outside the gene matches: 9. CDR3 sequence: CASSLAGPSSDTQYF. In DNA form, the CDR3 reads TGCGCCAGCAGCCTAGCGGGACCAAGCAGCGATACGCAGTATTTT.

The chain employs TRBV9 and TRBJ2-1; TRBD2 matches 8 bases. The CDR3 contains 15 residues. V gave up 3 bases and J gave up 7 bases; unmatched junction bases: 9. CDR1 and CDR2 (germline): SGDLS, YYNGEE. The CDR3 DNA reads TGTGCCAGCAGCGCTAGCGGGCCCCTGGTGAATGAGCAGTTCTTC. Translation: CASSASGPLVNEQFF.

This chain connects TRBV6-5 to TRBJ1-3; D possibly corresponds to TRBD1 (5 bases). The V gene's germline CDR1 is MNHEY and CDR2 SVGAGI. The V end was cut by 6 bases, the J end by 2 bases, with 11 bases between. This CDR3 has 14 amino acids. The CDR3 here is CASRGGLAGNTIYF. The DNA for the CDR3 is TGTGCCAGCAGGGGGGGTCTAGCTGGAAACACCATATATTTT.

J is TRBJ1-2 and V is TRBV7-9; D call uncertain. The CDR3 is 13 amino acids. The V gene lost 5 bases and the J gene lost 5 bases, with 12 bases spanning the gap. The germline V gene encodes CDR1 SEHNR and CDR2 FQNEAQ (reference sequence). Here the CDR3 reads CASSHRGRYGYTF. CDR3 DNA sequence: TGTGCCAGCAGCCACCGTGGGAGGTATGGCTACACCTTC. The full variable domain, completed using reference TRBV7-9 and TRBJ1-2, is DTGVSQNPRHKITKRGQNVTFRCDPISEHNRLYWYRQTLGQGPEFLTYFQNEAQLEKSRLLSDRFSAERPKGSFSTLEIQRTEQGDSAMYLCASSHRGRYGYTFGSGTRLTVV.

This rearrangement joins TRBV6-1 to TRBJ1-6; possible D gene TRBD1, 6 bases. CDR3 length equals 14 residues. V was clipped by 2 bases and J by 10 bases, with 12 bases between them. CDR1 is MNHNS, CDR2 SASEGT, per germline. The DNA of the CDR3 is TGTGCCAGCAGTGAAAGGGGGGGCAGGTCACCCCTCCACTTT. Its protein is CASSERGGRSPLHF.

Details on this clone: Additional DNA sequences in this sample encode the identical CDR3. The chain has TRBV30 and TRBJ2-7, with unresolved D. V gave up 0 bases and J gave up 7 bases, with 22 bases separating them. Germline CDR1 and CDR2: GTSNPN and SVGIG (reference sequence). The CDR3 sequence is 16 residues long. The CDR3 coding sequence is TGTGCCTGGAGTGTACTCCTGGAGTCCTTTCCTGGTGAGCAGTACTTC. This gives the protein CAWSVLLESFPGEQYF. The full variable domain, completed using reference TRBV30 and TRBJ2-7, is SQTIHQWPATLVQPVGSPLSLECTVEGTSNPNLYWYRQAAGRGLQLLFYSVGIGQISSEVPQNLSASRPQDRQFILSSKKLLLSDSGFYLCAWSVLLESFPGEQYFGPGTRLTVT.

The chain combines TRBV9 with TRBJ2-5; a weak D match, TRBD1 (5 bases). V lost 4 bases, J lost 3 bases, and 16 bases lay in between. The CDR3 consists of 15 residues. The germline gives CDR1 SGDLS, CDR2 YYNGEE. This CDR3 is CASSLTPGAEETQYF. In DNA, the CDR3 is TGTGCCAGCAGCCTAACCCCTGGGGCTGAAGAGACCCAGTACTTC.

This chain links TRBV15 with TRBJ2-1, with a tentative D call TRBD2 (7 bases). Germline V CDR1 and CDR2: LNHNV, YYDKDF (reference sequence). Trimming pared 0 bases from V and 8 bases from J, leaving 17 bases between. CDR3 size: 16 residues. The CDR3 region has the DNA TGTGCCACCAGCAGAGATGGGGGGGGCCGAGGCTATGAGCAGTTCTTC. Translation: CATSRDGGGRGYEQFF.

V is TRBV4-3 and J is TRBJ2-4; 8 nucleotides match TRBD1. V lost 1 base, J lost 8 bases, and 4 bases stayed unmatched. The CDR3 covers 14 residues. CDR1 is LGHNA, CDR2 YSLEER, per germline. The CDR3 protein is CASSQGDRGHIQYF. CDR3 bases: TGCGCCAGCAGCCAAGGAGACAGGGGACACATTCAGTACTTC.

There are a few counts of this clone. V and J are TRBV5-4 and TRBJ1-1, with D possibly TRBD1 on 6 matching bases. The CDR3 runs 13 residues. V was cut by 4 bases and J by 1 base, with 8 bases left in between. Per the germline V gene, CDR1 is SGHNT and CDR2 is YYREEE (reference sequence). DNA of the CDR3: TGTGCCAGCAGCGCGACAGGGAACACTGAAGCTTTCTTT. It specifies CASSATGNTEAFF. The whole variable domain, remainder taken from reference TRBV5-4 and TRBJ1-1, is ETGVTQSPTHLIKTRGQQVTLRCSSQSGHNTVSWYQQALGQGPQFIFQYYREEENGRGNFPPRFSGLQFPNYSSELNVNALELDDSALYLCASSATGNTEAFFGQGTRLTVV.

CDR3 bases: TGTGCCAGCAGATTCGACAGGACTAATGAAAAACTGTTTTTT. Encoded protein: CASRFDRTNEKLFF. V usage is TRBV4-2 and J usage is TRBJ1-4; TRBD1 might be the D (6 bases). Germline V CDR1 and CDR2: LGHNA, YNFKEQ. The CDR3 length is 14 residues. The V gene lost 6 bases and the J gene lost 2 bases, with 10 bases spanning the gap.

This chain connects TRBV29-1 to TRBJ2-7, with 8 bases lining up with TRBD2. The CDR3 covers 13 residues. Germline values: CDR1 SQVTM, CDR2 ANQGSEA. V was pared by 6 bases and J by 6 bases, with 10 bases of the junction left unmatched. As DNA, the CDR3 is TGCAGCGTGACCCGGGGGGGGCGGGGCGAGCAGTACTTC. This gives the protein CSVTRGGRGEQYF.

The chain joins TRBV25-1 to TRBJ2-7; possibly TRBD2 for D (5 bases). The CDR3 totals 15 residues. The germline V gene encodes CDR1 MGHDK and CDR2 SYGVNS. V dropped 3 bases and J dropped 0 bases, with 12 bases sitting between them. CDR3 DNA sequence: TGTGCCAGCAGTGATGGAGGTCCGGCCTCCTACGAGCAGTACTTC. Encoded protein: CASSDGGPASYEQYF.

CDR3 sequence: CASSWSSYNEQFF. The CDR3 region has the DNA TGCGCCAGCAGCTGGAGCTCCTACAATGAGCAGTTCTTC. The V call is TRBV5-1, the J call TRBJ2-1; D ambiguous. Trimming shortened V by 3 bases and J by 0 bases, and 4 bases separated the two germline ends. The germline V gene encodes CDR1 SGHRS and CDR2 YFSETQ. This CDR3 has 13 amino acids.

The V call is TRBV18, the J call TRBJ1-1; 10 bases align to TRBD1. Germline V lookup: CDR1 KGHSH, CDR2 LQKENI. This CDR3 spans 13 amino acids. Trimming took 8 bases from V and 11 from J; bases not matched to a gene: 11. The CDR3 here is CASQKSGQGDAFF. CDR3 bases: TGTGCCAGCCAGAAATCCGGACAGGGGGACGCTTTCTTT.